The present TCR beta chain was sequenced within a study of blood T cell repertoires in COVID-19. Assay: immunoSEQ multiplex PCR; the TCRdb copy retains only in-frame clones and omits some. Of under 110,000 clones in the sample, around 85% were seen once. Per germline, CDR1 LNHDA and CDR2 SQIVND (reference sequence). The CDR3 contains 14 residues. The junction had 7 bases not matched to a gene; V was cut back by 5 bases and J by 5 bases. Sequencing input: peripheral blood. This TCR came from a woman in her 70s with active or convalescent COVID-19. This chain connects TRBV19 to TRBJ2-3, with 7 bases identical to TRBD1. CDR3 DNA: TGTGCCAGTAGTTTAGGGGGCTTTGGAGATACGCAGTATTTT. Translation gives CASSLGGFGDTQYF.